This T cell receptor beta chain was recorded in a study of cytomegalovirus exposure and HLA in healthy donors. Study information: Out of about 170 million T cells, an earlier analysis found fewer than 140 million unique TCR beta sequences in total. Out of a few hundred genotyped donors, about 84% belonged to the Caucasian-associated ancestry cluster.

The sample holds a few counts of this clone. The PCR ran on 60 Vbeta and 13 Jbeta primers. Data came from immunoSEQ multiplex PCR; TCRdb stores just in-frame clones and leaves some out. The sample has around 130,000 clones, just under 75% seen once. V lost 9 bases and J 1 base, leaving 14 bases between the germline ends. Germline V gene lookup returns CDR1 SNHLY and CDR2 FYNNEI. The CDR3 is 14 amino acids. Sequenced: PBMCs. The rearrangement links TRBV2 to TRBJ2-3; D possibly corresponds to TRBD2 (5 bases). This TCR was recovered from a man aged 35 to 55 in good health and CMV-seropositive. In DNA, the CDR3 is TGTGCCAGTGTGACCTTGAGGGGCACAGATACGCAGTATTTT. Translating gives CASVTLRGTDTQYF.